Described below is a single T cell receptor beta chain sequence and its context. V lost 3 bases to trimming and J lost 5 bases, with 17 bases between them. Per germline, CDR1 KGHSH and CDR2 LQKENI. This CDR3 has 16 residues. This sample is part of a study of blood T cell repertoires in COVID-19. Clones were read by immunoSEQ multiplex PCR, and TCRdb kept only the in-frame ones, dropping some. The sample holds 240,000 or so clones, about 90% seen once. This clonotype was sampled from a woman aged 25 to 45 who had recovered from COVID-19. The genes are TRBV18 and TRBJ2-1, with D possibly being TRBD1 (6 bases). Sequenced material: peripheral blood. CDR3 in DNA: TGTGCCAGCTCACCCTGGACAGATTTTCGGCACAATGAGCAGTTCTTC. Translation: CASSPWTDFRHNEQFF.